This T cell receptor (beta chain) was captured by sequencing in a study of blood T cell repertoires in COVID-19. Background on the study: Samples taken during acute and convalescent COVID-19 were collected in the United States, Italy and Spain. Sources were T cells, B-cell-depleted T cells, or PBMCs; the material itself was cDNA or gDNA.

Germline CDR1 and CDR2: SQVTM and ANQGSEA. The CDR3 is 14 amino acids. V lost 5 bases to trimming and J lost 1 base, with 15 bases between them. In the authors' workflow: Estimated nucleated cell counts came from reference gene primer amplification. The protocol was immunoSEQ multiplex PCR, while the TCRdb copy is restricted to in-frame clones and leaves out a portion. That table furnishes V, J and clone size, whereas the DNA furnished D and trimming. The sample carries some 21,000 clones, more than 75% recorded once. This chain connects TRBV29-1 to TRBJ2-7, with D possibly matching TRBD2 (7 bases). This receptor was identified in a man aged 45-60 years with active COVID-19. Sequencing input: peripheral blood. CDR3 sequence: CSVQGGGWSYEQYF. The CDR3 nucleotides are TGCAGCGTTCAAGGCGGGGGCTGGTCCTACGAGCAGTACTTC.